The 2 T cell receptor beta chains listed next were all sequenced from one sample in a study of PD-1 blockade in classical Hodgkin lymphoma. The time point here: cycle 4 day 1 (C4D1), after five to seven weeks of nivolumab. Every patient relapsed after autologous stem cell transplantation, and brentuximab vedotin exposure varied. Assay used: immunoSEQ multiplex PCR; TCRdb lists only in-frame clones, some missing. In the table there are fewer than 30,000 clones, about 86% of which are singletons. This material consisted of peripheral blood mononuclear cells (PBMCs), taken before the fourth cycle of nivolumab. These receptor sequences come from a human donor with classical Hodgkin lymphoma.

The chain is built from TRBV5-6 and TRBJ1-2; 8 bases align to TRBD1. The CDR3 totals 16 residues. The trim removed 1 base at V and 5 bases at J, leaving 10 bases unmatched. Per the germline V gene, CDR1 is SGHDT and CDR2 is YYEEEE. The CDR3 region is CASSLPRQGAKYGYTF. The CDR3 nucleotides read TGTGCCAGCAGCTTGCCTCGGCAGGGGGCAAAGTATGGCTACACCTTC.

V usage is TRBV28 and J usage is TRBJ1-5; 11 positions agree with TRBD1. The germline gives CDR1 MDHEN, CDR2 SYDVKM. The J segment lost 6 bases and the V segment lost 0 bases, leaving 1 base of the junction unmatched. The CDR3 length is 15 residues. CDR3: CASSLWDRGRQPQHF. Here the CDR3 DNA reads TGTGCCAGCAGTTTATGGGACAGGGGGCGTCAGCCCCAGCATTTT.